This TCR beta chain was recovered during a study of beta chain features in type 1 diabetes. About the research overall: Researchers looked at some 99 million sorted cells across all samples. Regarding the study as a whole: For Type 1 diabetes patients, all four CD4+ subsets carried TCRB CDR3s that were moderately but significantly shorter.

Reverse transcribing all isolated RNA meant expressed TCRB transcripts were sequenced. Assay: immunoSEQ multiplex PCR; the TCRdb copy retains only in-frame clones and omits some. The repertoire includes under 300,000 clones, 25% to 30% of them detected once, and under 4.5% sits in the top ten. Remarks on this clone: Its antigen is unidentified.

Germline CDR1 is SQVTM and CDR2 is ANQGSEA. The V and J ends lost 1 base and 1 base respectively, with 7 bases between them. The CDR3 runs to 13 residues. Sequencing was carried out using central memory CD4+ T cells from blood. The origin of this receptor is a man aged 25 to 40 in good health. The V and J genes are TRBV29-1 and TRBJ1-1; possibly TRBD1 for D (5 bases). Written as DNA, the CDR3 is TGCAGCGTTGAAGGGGGCGGGAACACTGAAGCTTTCTTT. It yields the protein CSVEGGGNTEAFF.